The rows below give T cell receptor beta chains drawn from one sample of a study of early T cells in non-severe SARS-CoV-2 infection. One entry per CDR3 protein results from TCRdb running MiXCR on the 5' RACE reads. This sample has tens of thousands of distinct CDR3 sequences; less than 15% occur once, and the top ten carry roughly 4.5%. The source material was whole blood, sampled at baseline. Receptors were obtained from an adult who was a healthcare worker with PCR-confirmed SARS-CoV-2 infection or an uninfected control (not recorded which). Both conserved end residues are part of each CDR3. The D gene is left open where the match is weak. For some rows the clone size is stated as once, few or many, or as a class when expanded; others skip it.

size	V	J	D	DNA	CDR3
-	TRBV12-3/TRBV12-4	TRBJ1-5	TRBD1	TGTGCCAGCAGACCCAGGACAGGGATGAGCAATCAGCCCCAGCATTTT	CASRPRTGMSNQPQHF
-	TRBV11-3	TRBJ2-2	TRBD2	TGTGCCAGCAGCTCCGCTAGCGGGGGAGGCGGGGAGCTGTTTTTT	CASSSASGGGGELFF
-	TRBV28	TRBJ1-4	-	TGTGCCAGCAGTCATCAGGATACAAGGAATGAAAAACTGTTTTTT	CASSHQDTRNEKLFF
-	TRBV5-1	TRBJ2-7	TRBD2	TGCGCCAGCAGCGGAGGGACTAGCGGGAGGGCCTACGAGCAGTACTTC	CASSGGTSGRAYEQYF
few	TRBV7-6	TRBJ2-7	-	TGTGCCAGCAGCCCGCCCCCTCGGGGAGGCAACGAGCAGTACTTC	CASSPPPRGGNEQYF
few	TRBV29-1	TRBJ2-7	-	TGCAGCGTTGAATTATTCGACCAGGGGAACGAGCAGTACTTC	CSVELFDQGNEQYF
-	TRBV7-9	TRBJ1-1	-	TGTGCCAGCAGCGCATGGGGGATGCCGGACACTGAAGCTTTCTTT	CASSAWGMPDTEAFF
many	TRBV2	TRBJ1-5	TRBD1	TGTGCCAGGACCCTACAGGGGTTAAGGAATCAGCCCCAGCATTTT	CARTLQGLRNQPQHF
-	TRBV11-3	TRBJ1-1	-	TGTGCCAGCAGCTTGGCGGGCAGGCACACTGAAGCTTTCTTT	CASSLAGRHTEAFF
-	TRBV7-2	TRBJ1-1	TRBD1	TGTGCCAGCAGCTTTGGGACAGGGGGCGGAACTGAAGCTTTCTTT	CASSFGTGGGTEAFF
-	TRBV11-1	TRBJ1-1	TRBD1	TGTGCCAGCAGCCGGACAGGGGGACGGTTGGGGAACACTGAAGCTTTCTTT	CASSRTGGRLGNTEAFF
-	TRBV2	TRBJ1-4	TRBD1	TGTGCCAGCGATCAAGACAGGGGGCGAGAAAAACTGTTTTTT	CASDQDRGREKLFF
-	TRBV9	TRBJ1-5	-	TGTGCCAGCAGCGTAGAGGGCAGCAATCAGCCCCAGCATTTT	CASSVEGSNQPQHF
-	TRBV28	TRBJ1-2	TRBD1	TGTGCCGTCAAATTCGGGACAGGGGTAACCTATGGCTACACCTTC	CAVKFGTGVTYGYTF
-	TRBV5-1	TRBJ1-2	-	TGCGCCAGCAGCTTGGAGAAGGGAAGAGGGATTGGCTACACCTTC	CASSLEKGRGIGYTF